These 6 T cell receptor beta chains came from one sample sequenced in a study. TCRdb used MiXCR to reprocess the RT-PCR reads, holding one entry per CDR3 protein. The sample has fewer than 800,000 distinct CDR3 sequences; approximately 15% are singletons. The material sequenced was memory CD4+ T cells from blood. The receptors derive from a female donor in good health, serving as a healthy control.

The V and J genes are TRBV20-1 and TRBJ1-4; 7 bases agree with TRBD1. Germline-derived CDR1 and CDR2 are DFQATT and SNEGSKA (reference sequence). Losses at the gene ends were 0 bases for V and 2 bases for J; bases not matched to a gene: 6. The CDR3 is made up of 16 amino acids. The CDR3 nucleotides are TGCAGTGCTAGAGATAGGCCGGGACAGACTAATGAAAAACTGTTTTTT. Its translation is CSARDRPGQTNEKLFF.

This clonotype was counted only a few times. CDR3 coding DNA: TGCAGTGCTGGAGGGGACATTAGGGCTTTCTTT. Translated: CSAGGDIRAFF. The chain recombines TRBV20-1 with TRBJ1-1; D may be TRBD1 (6 bases). CDR1 and CDR2 from the germline V gene are DFQATT and SNEGSKA (reference sequence). Between the trimmed V and J ends, which lost 5 bases and 11 bases, there was a span of 15 bases. This CDR3 comprises 11 residues.

This clonotype was seen only a few times. V and J are TRBV27 and TRBJ1-2, with 8 bases fitting TRBD1. Germline loops: CDR1 MNHEY, CDR2 SMNVEV (reference sequence). Losses at the gene ends were 5 bases for V and 7 bases for J; bases not matched to a gene: 6. This CDR3 is 13 amino acids long. CDR3 DNA: TGTGCCAGCAGTGCCTGGACAGGGATTGGCTACACCTTC. This gives the protein CASSAWTGIGYTF.

There are a few counts of this clonotype. The rearrangement joins TRBV4-3 to TRBJ2-6; D possibly corresponds to TRBD2 (5 bases). Trimming shortened V by 4 bases and J by 2 bases, and 15 bases separated the two germline ends. This CDR3 has 17 residues. Germline V lookup: CDR1 LGHNA, CDR2 YSLEER. The chain's CDR3 is CASSPPTGSAGANVLTF. The CDR3 DNA sequence: TGCGCCAGCAGCCCACCCACGGGTAGCGCTGGGGCCAACGTCCTGACTTTC.

Ten or more counts support this clonotype. This chain uses TRBV7-9 with TRBJ1-2, with D perhaps TRBD1 (5 bases). CDR3 length: 14 amino acids. Trimming removed 6 bases at V and 8 bases at J, with 19 bases between. From germline, CDR1 is SEHNR and CDR2 FQNEAQ (reference sequence). CDR3 in amino acids: CASRSAGENRGYTF. The CDR3 region has the DNA TGTGCCAGCAGGTCGGCGGGAGAAAACAGGGGCTACACCTTC.

At least ten counts were recorded for this clonotype. The genes are TRBV6-5 and TRBJ2-2, with a possible D match to TRBD1 (7 bases). The CDR3 consists of 15 residues. Germline assignment: CDR1 MNHEY and CDR2 SVGAGI. Trimming stripped 6 bases from V and 5 bases from J, with 16 bases between. CDR3: CASRRQGGGTGELFF. The CDR3 nucleotides read TGTGCCAGCAGGCGACAGGGAGGTGGGACCGGGGAGCTGTTTTTT.